This T cell receptor (beta chain) is from a study of T cell clones after liver transplantation. V shed 4 bases, J shed 7 bases, and the junction held 11 bases outside the gene matches. The CDR3 sequence is 16 residues long. Germline V gives CDR1 MGHRA, CDR2 YSYEKL. Profiling relied on immunoSEQ multiplex PCR, and the TCRdb table lists in-frame clones only, not all of them. The data show about 75,000 clones, with 84% seen just once and 2.1% held by the top ten. The sequence was collected from a human patient who received a liver transplant. These T cells may partly come from the graft donor. Sequences were derived from CD4+ T cells from blood, sampled roughly 50 months after liver transplant. The chain uses TRBV4-1 and TRBJ2-1, with 9 bases that match TRBD2. In nucleotides, the CDR3 is TGCGCCAGCAGCCCCACCCCGGGACTAGCTTGGAATGAGCAGTTCTTC. Its translation: CASSPTPGLAWNEQFF.